The clone carrying this TCR delta chain was observed a few times. TCRdb assigns this DNA the protein of a much larger clone, which departs from its translation at residue 7; this likely reflects a read error, and the protein shown comes from translating the DNA. This entry comes from a study of γδ T cells in repeated Plasmodium falciparum infection. Across the whole study: Each infection was followed by sampling at 21 days, plus baseline and some pre-infection draws.

TCRdb processed the multiplex PCR reads again with the CATT caller. The sample consists of 70,000 to 95,000 delta-chain clones, roughly 1.4% of them appearing once. Looked up from germline, CDR1 is TSESDYY and CDR2 is QEAYKQQN. This CDR3 comprises 13 residues. V gave up 2 bases and J gave up 8 bases, with 13 bases separating them. Vgamma9/Vdelta2+ and Vdelta2-negative gammadelta T cells were flow-sorted from PBMC for bulk sequencing. The TCR comes from a pool of human donors (malaria-infected and uninfected, not separated). The chain combines TRAV38-2/DV8 with TRDJ1; maybe TRDD3 (5 bases). The J gene, not given by TCRdb, was assigned here from a germline match of the nucleotide sequence. Input material: gamma-delta T cells from blood. For the CDR3, the DNA is TGTGCTTATAGGAGGCCAGGGGGGCTGAAACTCATCTTT. Protein product: CAYRRPGGLKLIF.